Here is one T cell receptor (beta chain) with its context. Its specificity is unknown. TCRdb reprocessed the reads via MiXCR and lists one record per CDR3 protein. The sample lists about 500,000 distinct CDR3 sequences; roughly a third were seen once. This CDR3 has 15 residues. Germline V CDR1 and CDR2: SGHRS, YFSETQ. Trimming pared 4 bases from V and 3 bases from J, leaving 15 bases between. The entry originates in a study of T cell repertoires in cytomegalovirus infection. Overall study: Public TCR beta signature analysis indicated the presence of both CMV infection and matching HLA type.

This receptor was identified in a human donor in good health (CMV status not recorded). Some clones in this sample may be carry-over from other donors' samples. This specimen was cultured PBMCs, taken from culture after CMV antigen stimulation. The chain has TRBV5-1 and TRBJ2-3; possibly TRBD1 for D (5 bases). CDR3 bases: TGCGCCAGCAGCCCGCAGGGAATAAGGACAGATACGCAGTATTTT. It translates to CASSPQGIRTDTQYF.